One and the same sample provided the 10 T cell receptor beta chains below, sequenced in a study of blood T cell repertoires in COVID-19 (dated by TCRdb to the early 2020s). Libraries came from the immunoSEQ multiplex PCR assay. Held by TCRdb, this immuneACCESS table contains in-frame sequences only and omits some clones. Under half of the omission traces to an unresolved V gene where checked; the cause of the rest is unknown. The sample table records tens of thousands of clones; 88% of these occur just once. More than 9.5% of the sample is taken by the ten largest. Sequencing was done on a sample of peripheral blood. These TCRs come from a human donor with active COVID-19. The donor label of this sample is uncertain.

This clone was observed a handful of times. Other DNA sequences in this sample translate to the same CDR3. J is TRBJ1-2 and V is TRBV19; 7 bases are shared with TRBD1. With V trimmed by 3 bases and J by 8 bases, 6 bases remained unmatched. This CDR3 comprises 13 residues. CDR1 LNHDA and CDR2 SQIVND come from the germline V gene (reference sequence). DNA of the CDR3: TGTGCCAGTAGTATTGGGACAGTCCCCGGCTACACCTTC. This gives the protein CASSIGTVPGYTF.

The chain has TRBV7-2 and TRBJ1-4; no reliable D call. Germline V gene sequence: CDR1 SGHTA, CDR2 FQGNSA. The CDR3 runs to 14 residues. Trimming pared 5 bases from V and 7 bases from J, leaving 14 bases between. Here the CDR3 reads CASSEDGLAEKLFF. CDR3 DNA sequence: TGTGCCAGCAGCGAGGACGGACTAGCTGAAAAACTGTTTTTT.

J is TRBJ2-2 and V is TRBV28; 8 bases line up with TRBD1. V lost 5 bases and J lost 7; bases outside the gene matches: 12. The CDR3 has 16 amino acids. Germline CDR1 is MDHEN and CDR2 is SYDVKM. The CDR3 coding sequence is TGTGCCAGCAGTCTATCAGGGGGCGGACGGGGCGGGGAGCTGTTTTTT. Encoded protein: CASSLSGGGRGGELFF.

The rearrangement joins TRBV27 to TRBJ2-1; TRBD2 matches 7 bases. This CDR3 contains 16 residues. V lost 2 bases, J lost 5 bases, and 9 bases stayed unmatched. Germline CDR1 is MNHEY and CDR2 is SMNVEV (reference sequence). DNA for the CDR3: TGTGCCAGCAGTTTAAGGGCTAGCGGAGCGAACAATGAGCAGTTCTTC. It yields the protein CASSLRASGANNEQFF.

This clone was recorded a few times. This chain uses TRBV5-1 with TRBJ2-2, with 10 bases identical to TRBD1. V gave up 5 bases and J gave up 6 bases; unmatched junction bases: 7. Germline loops: CDR1 SGHRS, CDR2 YFSETQ. The CDR3 has 15 residues. Written as DNA, the CDR3 is TGCGCCAGCAGACCCGGGACAGGGGAGGCCGGGGAGCTGTTTTTT. Translation: CASRPGTGEAGELFF.

The V call is TRBV21-1, the J call TRBJ2-2; the tabulated D call, TRBD1, remains unverified against the DNA. TRBV21-1 is marked as a pseudogene. This CDR3 has 20 residues. CDR3 bases: TGTGCCAGCAGCAATGTGGACAGGGGGCTTGCGGGAGGTCTCACCGGGGAGCTGTTTTTT. This translates into CASSNVDRGLAGGLTGELFF.

The chain uses TRBV19 and TRBJ2-6, with 9 bases aligning to TRBD1. V lost 5 bases to trimming and J lost 0 bases; unmatched junction nucleotides: 8. CDR1 and CDR2 from the germline V gene are LNHDA and SQIVND (reference sequence). The CDR3 runs to 18 residues. The CDR3 protein is CASSFTGTGNSGANVLTF. Written as DNA, the CDR3 is TGTGCCAGTAGTTTTACCGGGACAGGGAACTCTGGGGCCAACGTCCTGACTTTC.

The chain employs TRBV6-2 or TRBV6-3 and TRBJ1-5; D not certain. Trimming took 3 bases from V and 1 from J, leaving 7 bases between them. CDR1 is MNHEY, CDR2 SVGEGT, per germline. This CDR3 has 14 residues. CDR3 in amino acids: CASSYPGSNQPQHF. The CDR3 DNA is TGTGCCAGCAGTTATCCGGGGAGCAATCAGCCCCAGCATTTT.

CDR3 DNA sequence: TGCGCCAGCAGTGAGTCGGGGGGGGCGCTGTATAATTCACCCCTCCACTTT. It codes for CASSESGGALYNSPLHF. The genes are TRBV10-2 and TRBJ1-6; D may be TRBD1 (6 bases). V was cut by 0 bases and J by 4 bases, with 13 bases left in between. Per germline, CDR1 WSHSY and CDR2 SAAADI. The CDR3 extends over 17 amino acids.

The chain combines TRBV28 with TRBJ1-2; D is unclear. The V end was cut by 4 bases, the J end by 6 bases, with 6 bases between. The CDR3 is made up of 11 amino acids. Germline V CDR1 and CDR2: MDHEN, SYDVKM. As DNA, the CDR3 is TGTGCCAGCAGTTCTCCCGATGGCTACACCTTC. It encodes CASSSPDGYTF.